The next 9 T cell receptor beta chains were all read from a single sample in a study of OX40 agonist ivuxolimab in advanced cancers. The library was generated by the immunoSEQ multiplex PCR assay. In TCRdb, the immuneACCESS table is reduced to in-frame sequences with V and J assigned. These tables do not hold every clone; where another copy was compared, an unresolved V gene accounts for under half, and the others remain unexplained. The sample table contains more than 55,000 clones; only one count was recorded for more than 65% of them. The ten largest clones represent roughly a tenth of the sample. Sample: CD4+ or CD8+ T cells sorted from blood, taken in a trial of the OX40 agonist ivuxolimab. The origin of the receptors is an adult with an advanced solid tumor such as melanoma, head and neck, liver or kidney cancer.

The rearrangement links TRBV28 to TRBJ2-1, with D possibly matching TRBD1 (5 bases). Trimming shortened V by 1 base and J by 3 bases, and 7 bases separated the two germline ends. This CDR3 is built from 14 residues. Germline V gives CDR1 MDHEN, CDR2 SYDVKM. CDR3 residues: CASSLLQVYNEQFF. CDR3 nucleotide sequence: TGTGCCAGCAGTTTATTACAGGTCTACAATGAGCAGTTCTTC.

CDR3 residues: CASSVLDGPYGYTF. CDR3 bases: TGTGCCAGCAGCGTCCTAGACGGTCCCTATGGCTACACCTTC. The chain couples TRBV9 to TRBJ1-2; the D is unclear. The germline CDR1 and CDR2 sequences are SGDLS and YYNGEE. The CDR3 covers 14 residues. V shed 2 bases and J shed 4 bases, with 12 bases lying between them.

The CDR3 coding sequence is TGTGCCAGCAGCACCCAAGGGGGCTTAGCTTTCTTT. Amino acids: CASSTQGGLAFF. The chain uses TRBV11-2 and TRBJ1-1; TRBD1 aligns across 7 bases. CDR1 is SGHAT and CDR2 is FQNNGV in the germline V gene. The CDR3 length is 12 residues. V trimming: 5 bases; J trimming: 10 bases; junction bases outside the gene matches: 7.

The gene calls are TRBV30 and TRBJ1-6; D may be TRBD1 (5 bases). Between the trimmed V and J ends, which lost 0 bases and 8 bases, there was a span of 17 bases. The CDR3 sequence is 16 residues long. Germline CDR1 reads GTSNPN; CDR2 reads SVGIG (reference sequence). The CDR3 is CAWSVLFRGSDSPLHF. CDR3 DNA sequence: TGTGCCTGGAGTGTACTATTTCGGGGGAGTGATTCACCCCTCCACTTT.

The table lists this clone with a few counts. The chain joins TRBV7-9 to TRBJ1-6; no reliable D call. The germline gives CDR1 SEHNR, CDR2 FQNEAQ (reference sequence). The CDR3 has 15 residues. With 5 bases removed from V and 13 bases from J, the gap between germline ends came to 21 bases. The CDR3 protein is CASSTPGDPGGPLHF. CDR3 DNA sequence: TGTGCCAGCAGCACACCCGGAGACCCGGGAGGGCCCCTCCACTTT.

This chain uses TRBV29-1 with TRBJ1-2; D is uncertain. The CDR3 is made up of 10 amino acids. The germline V gene has CDR1 SQVTM and CDR2 ANQGSEA. The V gene lost 4 bases and the J gene lost 8 bases, with 8 bases spanning the gap. The CDR3 region has the DNA TGCAGCGTTGGTGAGGGCGGCTACACCTTC. Translating gives CSVGEGGYTF.

The table lists this clone with a count of one. J is TRBJ2-7 and V is TRBV11-2, with D hard to call. CDR3 size: 16 residues. V was clipped by 5 bases and J by 1 base, with 18 bases between them. Germline lookup yields CDR1 SGHAT and CDR2 FQNNGV. The CDR3 bases are TGTGCCAGCAGCCCCCCACTGCTCAAGAATTCCTACGAGCAGTACTTC. Protein: CASSPPLLKNSYEQYF.

The V and J genes are TRBV5-1 and TRBJ2-3; D uncertain. Germline V gene lookup returns CDR1 SGHRS and CDR2 YFSETQ. The CDR3 extends over 12 amino acids. V lost 0 bases to trimming and J lost 7 bases, with 6 bases between them. The CDR3 here is CASSLDGNTQYF. The CDR3 DNA sequence: TGCGCCAGCAGCTTGGACGGAAATACGCAGTATTTT.

The chain couples TRBV11-1 to TRBJ2-1, with 7 bases aligning to TRBD2. Losses at the gene ends were 5 bases for V and 7 bases for J; bases not matched to a gene: 14. Per germline, CDR1 SGHAT and CDR2 FQDESV (reference sequence). This CDR3 has 16 amino acids. This CDR3 is CASSPTTSRSTNEQFF. The CDR3 coding sequence is TGTGCCAGCAGCCCCACGACTAGCCGAAGCACGAATGAGCAGTTCTTC. Looking up the rest from reference TRBV11-1 and TRBJ2-1 gives the full variable domain: EAEVAQSPRYKITEKSQAVAFWCDPISGHATLYWYRQILGQGPELLVQFQDESVVDDSQLPKDRFSAERLKGVDSTLKIQPAELGDSAMYLCASSPTTSRSTNEQFFGPGTRLTVL.